The sequence of this T cell receptor (beta chain) was determined in a study of OX40 agonist ivuxolimab in advanced cancers. Study-level results: On average, CD8+ T cells had more expanded clones than CD4+.

This table comes from immunoSEQ multiplex PCR, and its TCRdb copy is limited to in-frame clones, with some not included. The repertoire holds around 70,000 clones, with about 86% as singletons. Turning to this clone: What it recognizes is unknown.

This CDR3 is built from 13 residues. Looked up from germline, CDR1 is MNHNS and CDR2 is SASEGT. V gave up 8 bases and J gave up 7 bases, with 12 bases separating them. The material sequenced was CD4+ or CD8+ T cells sorted from blood, taken in a trial of the OX40 agonist ivuxolimab. This chain links TRBV6-1 with TRBJ1-6; D uncertain. The sequence derives from an adult with an advanced solid tumor such as melanoma, head and neck, liver or kidney cancer. The DNA for the CDR3 is TGTGCCAGCTTAGCGGTCCCAAATTCACCCCTCCACTTT. Translation gives CASLAVPNSPLHF.